Given below is one T cell receptor beta chain in context. Antigen unknown. All trial patients relapsed after autologous stem cell transplantation. Repertoires were generated with immunoSEQ multiplex PCR, while TCRdb's copy carries only in-frame clones and drops some. The repertoire holds tens of thousands of clones, with 55% to 75% as singletons. The data were taken from a study of PD-1 blockade in classical Hodgkin lymphoma. Study-level background: Each patient was given nivolumab 3 mg/kg through a vein every 2 weeks.

The germline gives CDR1 KGHSH, CDR2 LQKENI. The CDR3 length is 13 residues. V was pared by 7 bases and J by 6 bases, with 15 bases between. Study-wide results and limits: Complete responders' diversity at baseline resembled that of newly diagnosed patients.

The TCR sequence derives from a human donor with classical Hodgkin lymphoma. The sequences come from peripheral blood mononuclear cells (PBMCs), collected before the second cycle of nivolumab. The chain employs TRBV18 and TRBJ1-1; D is perhaps TRBD1 (5 bases). DNA of the CDR3: TGTGCCAGCTGGCCCGGGGGTGGACCTGAAGCTTTCTTT. As protein: CASWPGGGPEAFF.